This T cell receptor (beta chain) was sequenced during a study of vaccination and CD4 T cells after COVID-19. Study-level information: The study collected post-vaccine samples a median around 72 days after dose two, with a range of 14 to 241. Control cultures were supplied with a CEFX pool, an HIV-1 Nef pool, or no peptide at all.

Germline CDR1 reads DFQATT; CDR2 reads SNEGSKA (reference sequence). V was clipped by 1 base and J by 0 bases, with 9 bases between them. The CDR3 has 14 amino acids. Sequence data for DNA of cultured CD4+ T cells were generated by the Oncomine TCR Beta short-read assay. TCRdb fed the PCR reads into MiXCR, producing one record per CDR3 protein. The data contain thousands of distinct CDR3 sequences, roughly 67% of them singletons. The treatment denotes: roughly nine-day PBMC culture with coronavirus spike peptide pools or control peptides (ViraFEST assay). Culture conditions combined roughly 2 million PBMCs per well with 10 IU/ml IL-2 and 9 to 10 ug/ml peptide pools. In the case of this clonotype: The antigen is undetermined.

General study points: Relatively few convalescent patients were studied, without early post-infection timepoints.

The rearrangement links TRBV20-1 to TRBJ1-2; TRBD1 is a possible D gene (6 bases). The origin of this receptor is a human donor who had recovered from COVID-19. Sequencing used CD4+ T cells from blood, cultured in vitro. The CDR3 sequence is CSARGGGANYGYTF. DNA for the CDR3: TGCAGTGCTAGAGGAGGGGGGGCTAACTATGGCTACACCTTC.